This is a list of T cell receptor beta chains from one sample in a study of blood T cell repertoires in COVID-19. Produced via immunoSEQ multiplex PCR; TCRdb's table is partial and in-frame only. The sample lists 150,000 to 180,000 clones; about 85% were seen once. The specimen sequenced was peripheral blood. The receptors stem from a man aged 60 to 75 with COVID-19, enrolled during active disease. The CDR3 runs from the conserved cysteine through the conserved F or W. Fields, in order: CDR3 DNA, CDR3 protein, V gene, CDR3 length, J gene, clone size, D gene. D genes are given only for firm matches. Size is omitted from some rows. Given values are once, few, many or a class for expanded clones.

CDR3 DNA: TGTGCCAGCAGCTCCGCCTACGAGCAGTACTTC
CDR3 protein: CASSSAYEQYF
V gene: TRBV7-2
CDR3 length: 11
J gene: TRBJ2-7
clone size: -
D gene: -

CDR3 DNA: TGTGCCAGCAGAAGGGGGGGGTGGACTGAAGCTTTCTTT
CDR3 protein: CASRRGGWTEAFF
V gene: TRBV12-3/TRBV12-4
CDR3 length: 13
J gene: TRBJ1-1
clone size: -
D gene: -

CDR3 DNA: TGTGCCACCAGTGATTCGCCGGGACAGGGACTAGGGGAGACCCAGTACTTC
CDR3 protein: CATSDSPGQGLGETQYF
V gene: TRBV24-1
CDR3 length: 17
J gene: TRBJ2-5
clone size: -
D gene: -

CDR3 DNA: TGTGCCAGCAGTGTAATGAACACTGAAGCTTTCTTT
CDR3 protein: CASSVMNTEAFF
V gene: TRBV28
CDR3 length: 12
J gene: TRBJ1-1
clone size: -
D gene: -

CDR3 DNA: TGTGCCAGCAGTCATGTGACGGGTTCGGGCACAGATACGCAGTATTTT
CDR3 protein: CASSHVTGSGTDTQYF
V gene: TRBV6-2/TRBV6-3
CDR3 length: 16
J gene: TRBJ2-3
clone size: -
D gene: -

CDR3 DNA: TGTGCCACCAGCTCGGCAGGGCATAGTGCTAATGAAAAACTGTTTTTT
CDR3 protein: CATSSAGHSANEKLFF
V gene: TRBV10-3
CDR3 length: 16
J gene: TRBJ1-4
clone size: -
D gene: -

CDR3 DNA: TGTGCCAGCAGTAGGTCAGGGGCCCTCTCTGGAAACACCATATATTTT
CDR3 protein: CASSRSGALSGNTIYF
V gene: TRBV28
CDR3 length: 16
J gene: TRBJ1-3
clone size: -
D gene: -

CDR3 DNA: TGTGCCAGCAGCCCCGGACTAGCGGGAACGAATGAGCAGTTCTTC
CDR3 protein: CASSPGLAGTNEQFF
V gene: TRBV5-8
CDR3 length: 15
J gene: TRBJ2-1
clone size: -
D gene: TRBD2

CDR3 DNA: TGTGCCAGCAGCCATGGTCAGGGATATCAGCCCCAGCATTTT
CDR3 protein: CASSHGQGYQPQHF
V gene: TRBV3-1/TRBV3-2
CDR3 length: 14
J gene: TRBJ1-5
clone size: once
D gene: -

CDR3 DNA: TGTGCCAGCAGGGATGACAGGCTGGAAGAGACCCAGTACTTC
CDR3 protein: CASRDDRLEETQYF
V gene: TRBV6-5
CDR3 length: 14
J gene: TRBJ2-5
clone size: -
D gene: -

CDR3 DNA: TGTGCCAGCTCCCCGGACAGGGGGGTTGGTACTGAAGCTTTCTTT
CDR3 protein: CASSPDRGVGTEAFF
V gene: TRBV18
CDR3 length: 15
J gene: TRBJ1-1
clone size: -
D gene: TRBD1

CDR3 DNA: TGTGCCAGCAGTCCGGGGACAGGGGGGGGTTATAGCAATCAGCCCCAGCATTTT
CDR3 protein: CASSPGTGGGYSNQPQHF
V gene: TRBV27
CDR3 length: 18
J gene: TRBJ1-5
clone size: -
D gene: TRBD1

CDR3 DNA: TGTGCCAGCAGCTTAGATACAGGGTGGGCTCAGCCCCAGCATTTT
CDR3 protein: CASSLDTGWAQPQHF
V gene: TRBV7-2
CDR3 length: 15
J gene: TRBJ1-5
clone size: -
D gene: -

CDR3 DNA: TGCGCCAGCAGCTTGAGCGGGGGGCGAGCGGATACGCAGTATTTT
CDR3 protein: CASSLSGGRADTQYF
V gene: TRBV5-1
CDR3 length: 15
J gene: TRBJ2-3
clone size: -
D gene: TRBD2

CDR3 DNA: TGTGCCTGGAGTGTAGGGGGTTGGACAGCTGATAATTCACCCCTCCACTTT
CDR3 protein: CAWSVGGWTADNSPLHF
V gene: TRBV30
CDR3 length: 17
J gene: TRBJ1-6
clone size: -
D gene: -

CDR3 DNA: TGTGCCAGCAGTTACTCGCACAGCTCTGGAAACACCATATATTTT
CDR3 protein: CASSYSHSSGNTIYF
V gene: TRBV6-6
CDR3 length: 15
J gene: TRBJ1-3
clone size: -
D gene: -

CDR3 DNA: TGTGCCAGCAGTTATAGGGAGAATCAGCCCCAGCATTTT
CDR3 protein: CASSYRENQPQHF
V gene: TRBV6-6
CDR3 length: 13
J gene: TRBJ1-5
clone size: -
D gene: -

CDR3 DNA: TGTGCCAGTAGTATAAGGGGGACGGACACTGAAGCTTTCTTT
CDR3 protein: CASSIRGTDTEAFF
V gene: TRBV19
CDR3 length: 14
J gene: TRBJ1-1
clone size: -
D gene: -

CDR3 DNA: TGTGCCAGCAGCTTAGACTATTCACCCCTCCACTTT
CDR3 protein: CASSLDYSPLHF
V gene: TRBV7-9
CDR3 length: 12
J gene: TRBJ1-6
clone size: -
D gene: -